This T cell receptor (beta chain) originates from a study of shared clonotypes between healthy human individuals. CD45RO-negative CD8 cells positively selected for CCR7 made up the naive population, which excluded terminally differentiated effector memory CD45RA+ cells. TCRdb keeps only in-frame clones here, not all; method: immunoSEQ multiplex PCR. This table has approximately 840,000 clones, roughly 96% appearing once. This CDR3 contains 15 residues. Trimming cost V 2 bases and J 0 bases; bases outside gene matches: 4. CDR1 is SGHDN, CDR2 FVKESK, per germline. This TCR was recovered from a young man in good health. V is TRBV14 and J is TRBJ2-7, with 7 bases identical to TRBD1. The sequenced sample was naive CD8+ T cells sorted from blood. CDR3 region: CASSQTGASSYEQYF. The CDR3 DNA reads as TGTGCCAGCAGCCAAACAGGGGCGAGCTCCTACGAGCAGTACTTC.